The clone carrying this TCR beta chain was recorded a few times. The CDR3 totals 17 residues. Germline lookup yields CDR1 MNHEY and CDR2 SVGEGT. V was clipped by 2 bases and J by 2 bases; unmatched bases: 9. Starting from approximately 500 ng of total RNA, TCR libraries were made with linear amplification. TCRdb processed the reads anew with MiXCR; each CDR3 protein has one entry. The data show 200,000 or so distinct CDR3 sequences, with about 74% seen just once and roughly 2.4% held by the top ten. The entry originates in a study of healthy donors' naive CD4 and CD8 T cells. The material sequenced was naive CD4+ and CD8+ T cells sorted from blood, pooled from several donors. The chain links TRBV6-2 or TRBV6-3 to TRBJ2-1, with 7 bases aligning to TRBD1. The clonotype comes from a pool of human donors in good health; the sample pools cells from several healthy donors. CDR3 in DNA: TGTGCCAGCAGTTACGCTGAACAGGGGCACGCCTACAATGAGCAGTTCTTC. As protein: CASSYAEQGHAYNEQFF.